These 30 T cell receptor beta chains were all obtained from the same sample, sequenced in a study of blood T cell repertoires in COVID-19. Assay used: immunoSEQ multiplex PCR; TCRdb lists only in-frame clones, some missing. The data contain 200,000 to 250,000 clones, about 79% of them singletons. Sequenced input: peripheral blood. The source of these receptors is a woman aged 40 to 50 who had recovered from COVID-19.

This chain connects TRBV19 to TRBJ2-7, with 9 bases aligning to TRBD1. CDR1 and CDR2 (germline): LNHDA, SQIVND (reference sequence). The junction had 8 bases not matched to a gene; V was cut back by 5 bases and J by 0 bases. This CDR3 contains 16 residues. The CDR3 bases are TGTGCCAGTAGTTTAGGGACAGGGCGATCCTCCTACGAGCAGTACTTC. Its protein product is CASSLGTGRSSYEQYF.

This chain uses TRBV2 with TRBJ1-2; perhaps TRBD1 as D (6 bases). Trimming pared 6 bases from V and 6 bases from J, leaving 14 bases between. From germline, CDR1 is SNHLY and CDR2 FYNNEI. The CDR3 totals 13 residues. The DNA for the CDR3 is TGTGCCAGCAGAAACTGGGCAGGGGATGGCTACACCTTC. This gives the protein CASRNWAGDGYTF.

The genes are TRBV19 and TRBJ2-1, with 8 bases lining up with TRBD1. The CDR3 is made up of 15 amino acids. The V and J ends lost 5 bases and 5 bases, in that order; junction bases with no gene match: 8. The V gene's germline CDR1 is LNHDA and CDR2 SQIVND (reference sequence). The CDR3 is CASSFWTGINNEQFF. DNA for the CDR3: TGTGCCAGTAGTTTCTGGACAGGGATTAACAATGAGCAGTTCTTC.

The CDR3 sequence is CASSIDHRGLIGTEAFF. The CDR3 DNA reads as TGTGCCAGTAGTATAGATCATCGGGGTTTGATAGGCACTGAAGCTTTCTTT. The rearrangement links TRBV19 to TRBJ1-1; D remains unclear. Between the trimmed V and J ends, which lost 0 bases and 4 bases, there was a span of 18 bases. The CDR3 consists of 17 residues. The germline V gene encodes CDR1 LNHDA and CDR2 SQIVND (reference sequence).

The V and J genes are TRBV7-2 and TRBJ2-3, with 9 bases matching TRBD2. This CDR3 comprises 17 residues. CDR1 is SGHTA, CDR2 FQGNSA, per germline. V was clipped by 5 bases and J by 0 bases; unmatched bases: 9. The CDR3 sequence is CASSPQTSGASTDTQYF. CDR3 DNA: TGTGCCAGCAGCCCACAGACTAGCGGCGCTAGCACAGATACGCAGTATTTT.

The CDR3 sequence: CASSLRQNTEAFF. The CDR3 DNA sequence: TGTGCCAGCAGCCTTAGACAGAACACTGAAGCTTTCTTT. This sequence joins TRBV7-9 and TRBJ1-1; D ambiguous. The CDR3 runs to 13 residues. The germline V and J ends were trimmed by 5 bases and 1 base, with 8 bases remaining between them. CDR1 SEHNR and CDR2 FQNEAQ come from the germline V gene (reference sequence).

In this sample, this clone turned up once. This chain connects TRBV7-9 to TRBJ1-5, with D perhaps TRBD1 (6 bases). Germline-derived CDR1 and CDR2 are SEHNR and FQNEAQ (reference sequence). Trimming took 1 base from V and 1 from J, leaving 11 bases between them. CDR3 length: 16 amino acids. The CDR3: CASSLGDIQSNQPQHF. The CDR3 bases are TGTGCCAGCAGCTTAGGGGACATCCAAAGCAATCAGCCCCAGCATTTT.

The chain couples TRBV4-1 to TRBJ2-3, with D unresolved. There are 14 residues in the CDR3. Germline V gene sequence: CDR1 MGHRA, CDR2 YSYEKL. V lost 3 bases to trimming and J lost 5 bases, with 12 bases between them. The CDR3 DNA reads TGCGCCAGCAGCCATGGTGAACGAGAAGATACGCAGTATTTT. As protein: CASSHGEREDTQYF.

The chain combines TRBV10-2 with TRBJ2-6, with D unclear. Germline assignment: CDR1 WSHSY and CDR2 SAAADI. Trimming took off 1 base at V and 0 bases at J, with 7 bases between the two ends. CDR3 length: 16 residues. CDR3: CASSELRSSGANVLTF. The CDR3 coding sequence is TGCGCCAGCAGTGAGTTGAGGAGCTCTGGGGCCAACGTCCTGACTTTC.

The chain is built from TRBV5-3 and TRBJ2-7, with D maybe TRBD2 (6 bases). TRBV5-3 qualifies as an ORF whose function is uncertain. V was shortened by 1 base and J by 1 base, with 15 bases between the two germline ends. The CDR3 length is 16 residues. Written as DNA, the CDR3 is TGTGCCAGAAGCTTGTCCGGAGGAGGGAGATCCTACGAGCAGTACTTC. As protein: CARSLSGGGRSYEQYF.

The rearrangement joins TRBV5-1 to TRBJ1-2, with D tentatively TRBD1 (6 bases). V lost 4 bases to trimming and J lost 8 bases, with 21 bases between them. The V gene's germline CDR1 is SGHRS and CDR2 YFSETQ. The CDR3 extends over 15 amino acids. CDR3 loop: CASSLGNQGLEGYTF. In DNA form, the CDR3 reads TGCGCCAGCAGCCTAGGAAACCAGGGGCTCGAGGGCTACACCTTC.

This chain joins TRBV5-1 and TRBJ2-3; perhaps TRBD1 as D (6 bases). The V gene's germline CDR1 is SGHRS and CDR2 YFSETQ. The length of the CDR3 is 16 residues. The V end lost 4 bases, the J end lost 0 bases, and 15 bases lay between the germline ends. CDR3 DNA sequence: TGCGCCAGCAGCGCCCTAGGGGACACAAGCACAGATACGCAGTATTTT. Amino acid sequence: CASSALGDTSTDTQYF.

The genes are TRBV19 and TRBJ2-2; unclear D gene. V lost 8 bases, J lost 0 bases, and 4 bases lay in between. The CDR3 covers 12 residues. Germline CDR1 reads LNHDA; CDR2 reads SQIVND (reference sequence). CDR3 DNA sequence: TGTGCCAGTGCGACGAACACCGGGGAGCTGTTTTTT. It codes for CASATNTGELFF.

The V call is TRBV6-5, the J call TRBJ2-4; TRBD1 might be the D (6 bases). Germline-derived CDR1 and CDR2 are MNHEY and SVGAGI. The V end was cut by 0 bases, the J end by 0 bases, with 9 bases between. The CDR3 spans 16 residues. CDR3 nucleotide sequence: TGTGCCAGCAGTTACTCGACAGGCCTAGCCAAAAACATTCAGTACTTC. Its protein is CASSYSTGLAKNIQYF.

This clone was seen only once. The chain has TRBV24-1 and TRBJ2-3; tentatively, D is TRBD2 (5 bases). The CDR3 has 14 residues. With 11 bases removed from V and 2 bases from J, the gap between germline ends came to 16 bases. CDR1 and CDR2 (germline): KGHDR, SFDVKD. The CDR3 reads CASAEGSDTDTQYF. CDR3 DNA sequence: TGTGCCAGCGCCGAGGGCTCAGACACAGATACGCAGTATTTT.

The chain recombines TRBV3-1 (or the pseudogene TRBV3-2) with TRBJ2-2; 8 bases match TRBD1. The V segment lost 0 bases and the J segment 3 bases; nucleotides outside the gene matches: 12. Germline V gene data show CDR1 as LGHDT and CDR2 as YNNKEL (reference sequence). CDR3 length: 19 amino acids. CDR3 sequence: CASSQDLRQGAQDTGELFF. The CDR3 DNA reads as TGTGCCAGCAGCCAAGATCTTAGGCAGGGGGCACAGGACACCGGGGAGCTGTTTTTT.

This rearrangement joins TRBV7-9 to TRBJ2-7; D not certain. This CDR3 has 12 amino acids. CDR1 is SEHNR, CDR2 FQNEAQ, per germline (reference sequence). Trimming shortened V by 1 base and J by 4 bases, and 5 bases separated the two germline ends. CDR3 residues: CASSLVPYEQYF. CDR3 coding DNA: TGTGCCAGCAGCTTAGTCCCGTACGAGCAGTACTTC.

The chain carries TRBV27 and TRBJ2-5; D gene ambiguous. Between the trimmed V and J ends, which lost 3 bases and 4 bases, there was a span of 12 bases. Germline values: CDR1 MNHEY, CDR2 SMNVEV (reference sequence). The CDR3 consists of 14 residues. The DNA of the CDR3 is TGTGCCAGCAGTTTCAGTGACACCAGAGAGACCCAGTACTTC. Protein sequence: CASSFSDTRETQYF.

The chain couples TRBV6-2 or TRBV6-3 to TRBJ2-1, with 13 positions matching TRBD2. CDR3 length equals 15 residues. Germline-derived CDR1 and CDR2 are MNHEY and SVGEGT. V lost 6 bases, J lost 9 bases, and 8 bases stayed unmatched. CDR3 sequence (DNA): TGTGCCAGCAGCCCACTAGCGGGGGGGAACAGTGAGCAGTTCTTC. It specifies CASSPLAGGNSEQFF.

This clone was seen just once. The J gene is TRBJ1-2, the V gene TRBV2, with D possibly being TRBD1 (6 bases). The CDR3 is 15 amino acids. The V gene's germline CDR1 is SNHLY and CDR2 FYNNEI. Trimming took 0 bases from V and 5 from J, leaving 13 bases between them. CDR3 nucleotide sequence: TGTGCCAGCAGTGAAGCGGTTACAGGGAATTATGGCTACACCTTC. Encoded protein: CASSEAVTGNYGYTF. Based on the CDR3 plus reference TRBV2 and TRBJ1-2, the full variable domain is EPEVTQTPSHQVTQMGQEVILRCVPISNHLYFYWYRQILGQKVEFLVSFYNNEISEKSEIFDDQFSVERPDGSNFTLKIRSTKLEDSAMYFCASSEAVTGNYGYTFGSGTRLTVV.

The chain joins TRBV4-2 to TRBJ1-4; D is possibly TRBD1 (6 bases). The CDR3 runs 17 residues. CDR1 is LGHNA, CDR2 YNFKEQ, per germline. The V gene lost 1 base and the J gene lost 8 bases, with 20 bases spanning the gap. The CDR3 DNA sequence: TGTGCCAGCAGCCAAGTCTTGACGGGGACACCGGGCGAAAAACTGTTTTTT. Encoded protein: CASSQVLTGTPGEKLFF.

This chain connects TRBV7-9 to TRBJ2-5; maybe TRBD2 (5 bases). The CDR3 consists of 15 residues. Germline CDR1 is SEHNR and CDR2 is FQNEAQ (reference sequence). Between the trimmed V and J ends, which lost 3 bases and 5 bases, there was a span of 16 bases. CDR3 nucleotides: TGTGCCAGCAGCTTTTTGGGAGAAGCATTGGAGACCCAGTACTTC. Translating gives CASSFLGEALETQYF. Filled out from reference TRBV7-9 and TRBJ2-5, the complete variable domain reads DTGVSQNPRHKITKRGQNVTFRCDPISEHNRLYWYRQTLGQGPEFLTYFQNEAQLEKSRLLSDRFSAERPKGSFSTLEIQRTEQGDSAMYLCASSFLGEALETQYFGPGTRLLVL.

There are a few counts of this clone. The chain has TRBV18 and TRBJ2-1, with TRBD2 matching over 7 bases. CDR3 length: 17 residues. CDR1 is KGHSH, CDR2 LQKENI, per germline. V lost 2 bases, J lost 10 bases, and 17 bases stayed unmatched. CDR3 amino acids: CASSPVVLRGFDREQFF. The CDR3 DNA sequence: TGTGCCAGCTCACCAGTCGTTTTGCGGGGGTTCGACCGGGAGCAGTTCTTC. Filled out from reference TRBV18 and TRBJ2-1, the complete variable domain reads NAGVMQNPRHLVRRRGQEARLRCSPMKGHSHVYWYRQLPEEGLKFMVYLQKENIIDESGMPKERFSAEFPKEGPSILRIQQVVRGDSAAYFCASSPVVLRGFDREQFFGPGTRLTVL.

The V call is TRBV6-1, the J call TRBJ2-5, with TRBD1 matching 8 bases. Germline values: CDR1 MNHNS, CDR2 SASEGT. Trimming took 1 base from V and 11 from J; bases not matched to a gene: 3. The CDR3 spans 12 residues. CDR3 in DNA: TGTGCCAGCAGTGAAGGGGACAGGCCTCAGTACTTC. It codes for CASSEGDRPQYF.

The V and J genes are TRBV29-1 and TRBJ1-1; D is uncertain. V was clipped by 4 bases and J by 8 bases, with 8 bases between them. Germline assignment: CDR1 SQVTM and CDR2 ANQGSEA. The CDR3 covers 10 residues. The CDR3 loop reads CSVVRVEAFF. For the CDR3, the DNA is TGCAGCGTTGTACGGGTAGAAGCTTTCTTT. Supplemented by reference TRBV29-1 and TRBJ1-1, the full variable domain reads SAVISQKPSRDICQRGTSLTIQCQVDSQVTMMFWYRQQPGQSLTLIATANQGSEATYESGFVIDKFPISRPNLTFSTLTVSNMSPEDSSIYLCSVVRVEAFFGQGTRLTVV.

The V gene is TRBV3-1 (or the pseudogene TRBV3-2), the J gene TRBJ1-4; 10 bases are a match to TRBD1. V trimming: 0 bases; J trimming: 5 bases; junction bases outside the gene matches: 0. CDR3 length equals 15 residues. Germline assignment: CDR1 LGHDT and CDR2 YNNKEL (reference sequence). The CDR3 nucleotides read TGTGCCAGCAGCCAAGAGGACAGGGGGAATGAAAAACTGTTTTTT. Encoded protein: CASSQEDRGNEKLFF.

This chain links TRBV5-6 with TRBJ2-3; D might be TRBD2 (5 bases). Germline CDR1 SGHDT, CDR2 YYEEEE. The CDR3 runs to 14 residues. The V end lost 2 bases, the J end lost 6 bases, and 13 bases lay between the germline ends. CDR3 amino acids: CASSFGRGRDTQYF. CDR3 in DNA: TGTGCCAGCAGCTTTGGACGGGGTCGGGATACGCAGTATTTT. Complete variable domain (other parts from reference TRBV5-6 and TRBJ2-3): DAGVTQSPTHLIKTRGQQVTLRCSPKSGHDTVSWYQQALGQGPQFIFQYYEEEERQRGNFPDRFSGHQFPNYSSELNVNALLLGDSALYLCASSFGRGRDTQYFGPGTRLTVL.

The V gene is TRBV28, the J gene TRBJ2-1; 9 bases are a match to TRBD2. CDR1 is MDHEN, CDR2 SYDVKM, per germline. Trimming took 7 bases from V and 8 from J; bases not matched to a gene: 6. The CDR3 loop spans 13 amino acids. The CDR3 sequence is CASMSGGRDEQFF. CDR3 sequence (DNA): TGTGCCAGCATGAGCGGGGGGAGAGATGAGCAGTTCTTC.

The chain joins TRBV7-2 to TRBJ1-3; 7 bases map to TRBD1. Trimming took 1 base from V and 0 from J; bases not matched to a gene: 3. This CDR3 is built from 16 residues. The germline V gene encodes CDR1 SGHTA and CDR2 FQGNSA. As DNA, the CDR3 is TGTGCCAGCAGCTTAGACAGGGGCTACTCTGGAAACACCATATATTTT. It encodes CASSLDRGYSGNTIYF. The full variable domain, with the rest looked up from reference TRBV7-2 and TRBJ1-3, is GAGVSQSPSNKVTEKGKDVELRCDPISGHTALYWYRQSLGQGLEFLIYFQGNSAPDKSGLPSDRFSAERTGGSVSTLTIQRTQQEDSAVYLCASSLDRGYSGNTIYFGEGSWLTVV.

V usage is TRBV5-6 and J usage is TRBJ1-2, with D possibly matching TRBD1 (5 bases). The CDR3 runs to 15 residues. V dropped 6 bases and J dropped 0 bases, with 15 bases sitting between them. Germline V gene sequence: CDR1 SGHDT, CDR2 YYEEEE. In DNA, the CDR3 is TGTGCCAGCAACCTAGGGGCAGAACCTAACTATGGCTACACCTTC. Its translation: CASNLGAEPNYGYTF.